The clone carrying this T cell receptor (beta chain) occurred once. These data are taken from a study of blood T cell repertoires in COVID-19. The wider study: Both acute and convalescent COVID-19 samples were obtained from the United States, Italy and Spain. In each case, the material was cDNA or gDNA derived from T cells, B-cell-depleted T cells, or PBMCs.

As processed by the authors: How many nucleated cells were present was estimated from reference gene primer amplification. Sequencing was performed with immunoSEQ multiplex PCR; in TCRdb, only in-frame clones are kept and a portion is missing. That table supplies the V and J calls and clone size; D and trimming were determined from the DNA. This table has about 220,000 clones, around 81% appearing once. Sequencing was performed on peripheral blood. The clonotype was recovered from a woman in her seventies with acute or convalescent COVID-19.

In DNA form, the CDR3 reads TGTGCCAGCAGCCGGGACAGGGGGACATCAGCTTTCTTT. Translating it yields CASSRDRGTSAFF. J is TRBJ1-1 and V is TRBV5-6, with TRBD1 identical over 11 bases. This CDR3 is built from 13 residues. V lost 4 bases, J lost 10 bases, and 6 bases stayed unmatched. Germline assignment: CDR1 SGHDT and CDR2 YYEEEE. Full variable domain (missing parts from reference TRBV5-6 and TRBJ1-1): DAGVTQSPTHLIKTRGQQVTLRCSPKSGHDTVSWYQQALGQGPQFIFQYYEEEERQRGNFPDRFSGHQFPNYSSELNVNALLLGDSALYLCASSRDRGTSAFFGQGTRLTVV.